This TCR beta chain originates from a study of cytomegalovirus exposure and HLA in healthy donors. As regards this clone: The antigen remains unidentified.

Findings and caveats of the study: Roughly even sequencing depth across donors was the assumption behind the presence/absence analyses. The authors later found most CMV-associated TCR beta chains appeared HLA-restricted. The study put under 200 TCR beta chains on its list as cytomegalovirus-associated. Reportedly, diagnosis of cytomegalovirus status by the classifier showed high specificity and sensitivity.

A multiplex PCR was run with 60 Vbeta primers and 13 Jbeta primers. Clones were sequenced by immunoSEQ multiplex PCR, and TCRdb holds only the in-frame ones, with some missing. The sample lists 200,000 to 250,000 clones, 75% to 90% occurring once. V shed 5 bases and J 4 bases; nucleotides not matched to a gene: 7. Germline values: CDR1 LNHDA, CDR2 SQIVND (reference sequence). The CDR3 has 14 residues. Sequencing used PBMCs. The clonotype was recovered from a woman under 30 in good health and CMV-seronegative. The chain couples TRBV19 to TRBJ2-5; 7 bases match TRBD1. CDR3 DNA sequence: TGTGCCAGTAGTGGGACAGACAAGCGAGAGACCCAGTACTTC. It yields the protein CASSGTDKRETQYF.